Here is one T cell receptor (beta chain) with its context. Its target is not known. V lost 4 bases and J lost 7, with 10 bases in between. Germline CDR1 is SEHNR and CDR2 is FQNEAQ (reference sequence). The CDR3 has 12 residues. The data are from a study of T cell repertoires in cytomegalovirus infection. TCRdb fed the reads into MiXCR, producing one record per CDR3 protein. The sample has hundreds of thousands of distinct CDR3 sequences; more than 25% are singletons. Sequencing was performed on cultured CD8+ T cells from PBMCs, taken from culture after CMV antigen stimulation. J is TRBJ1-1 and V is TRBV7-9, with TRBD1 as a possible D gene (5 bases). The TCR originated in a human donor in good health (CMV status not recorded). Some clones in this sample may be carry-over from other donors' samples. The DNA of the CDR3 is TGTGCCAGCAGCTACTCAGGGATTGAAGCTTTCTTT. Its protein product is CASSYSGIEAFF.